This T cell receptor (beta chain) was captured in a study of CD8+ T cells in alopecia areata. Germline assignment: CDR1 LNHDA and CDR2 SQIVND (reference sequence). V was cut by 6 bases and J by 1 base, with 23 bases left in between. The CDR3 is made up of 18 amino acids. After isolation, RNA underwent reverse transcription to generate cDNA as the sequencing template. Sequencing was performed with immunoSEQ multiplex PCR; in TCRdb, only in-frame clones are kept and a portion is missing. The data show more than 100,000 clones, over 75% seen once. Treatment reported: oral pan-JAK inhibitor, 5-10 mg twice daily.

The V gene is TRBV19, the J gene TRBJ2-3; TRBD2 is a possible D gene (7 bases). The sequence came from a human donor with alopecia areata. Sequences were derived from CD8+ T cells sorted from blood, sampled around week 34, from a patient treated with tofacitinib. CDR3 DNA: TGTGCCAGTAGCCACGGTTGGGGGGGCGAAATCCGCACAGATACGCAGTATTTT. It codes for CASSHGWGGEIRTDTQYF.